One sample yielded the 27 T cell receptor beta chains listed below, sequenced in a study of response to subunit inactivated influenza vaccine. One entry per CDR3 protein results from TCRdb running MiXCR on the RT-PCR reads. Of approximately 480,000 distinct CDR3 sequences listed, roughly 9.8% are singletons. Specimen: PBMCs from blood, collected 40 to 50 days after vaccination. These receptors came from a man between 50 and 59 years old who received an inactivated influenza vaccine.

The V and J genes are TRBV6-1 and TRBJ1-6, with D unclear. The V gene lost 7 bases and the J gene lost 7 bases, with 20 bases spanning the gap. Looked up from germline, CDR1 is MNHNS and CDR2 is SASEGT. The CDR3 length is 16 residues. DNA of the CDR3: TGTGCCAGCACCGACGGTCCGGGGTTCCTCAATTCACCCCTCCACTTT. It codes for CASTDGPGFLNSPLHF.

This clonotype was observed a few times. The rearrangement uses TRBV5-1 and TRBJ2-7, with 8 bases that match TRBD1. The germline CDR1 and CDR2 sequences are SGHRS and YFSETQ. The CDR3 has 15 residues. J lost 6 bases, V lost 4 bases, and 12 bases had no gene match. CDR3: CASSPGQVVVGEQYF. CDR3 nucleotide sequence: TGCGCCAGCAGCCCGGGACAGGTAGTCGTAGGCGAGCAGTACTTC. Combining the CDR3 with reference TRBV5-1 and TRBJ2-7 gives the whole variable domain KAGVTQTPRYLIKTRGQQVTLSCSPISGHRSVSWYQQTPGQGLQFLFEYFSETQRNKGNFPGRFSGRQFSNSRSEMNVSTLELGDSALYLCASSPGQVVVGEQYFGPGTRLTVT.

This clonotype has more than one count but fewer than ten. The V gene is TRBV12-3 or TRBV12-4, the J gene TRBJ1-2; 7 bases fit TRBD1. Unmatched junction bases numbered 5, after V lost 6 bases and J lost 1 base. This CDR3 is 14 amino acids long. The CDR3 DNA reads as TGTGCCAGCAGGGCCGGGACAGATAACTATGGCTACACCTTC. As protein: CASRAGTDNYGYTF.

V is TRBV4-3 and J is TRBJ2-5, with TRBD2 identical over 13 bases. Per germline, CDR1 LGHNA and CDR2 YSLEER. This CDR3 has 18 residues. Germline trimming cut 1 base from V and 1 base from J; bases unmatched to any gene: 6. CDR3 DNA sequence: TGCGCCAGCAGCCAAGGAAAGGGACTAGCGGGGATCCAAGAGACCCAGTACTTC. This encodes CASSQGKGLAGIQETQYF.

This clonotype has a count of ten or more. The chain recombines TRBV10-3 with TRBJ2-5; the D gene is possibly TRBD1 (6 bases). Trimming removed 6 bases from V and 4 bases from J, with 18 bases in between. The CDR3 sequence is 15 residues long. CDR1 and CDR2 (germline): ENHRY, SYGVKD. CDR3 sequence: CAISRQARGGETQYF. CDR3 DNA: TGTGCCATCAGCCGACAGGCCCGAGGGGGAGAGACCCAGTACTTC.

Ten or more counts support this clonotype. The chain couples TRBV20-1 to TRBJ2-3; 11 bases map to TRBD2. Per germline, CDR1 DFQATT and CDR2 SNEGSKA (reference sequence). This CDR3 is built from 15 residues. With 6 bases clipped from V and 1 base from J, the junction kept 6 bases outside the gene matches. DNA of the CDR3: TGCAGTGCCCTGGGGACTAGCGGACGCACAGATACGCAGTATTTT. Translating it yields CSALGTSGRTDTQYF.

A few counts support this clonotype. V is TRBV12-3 or TRBV12-4 and J is TRBJ1-6; no reliable D call. The V gene lost 8 bases and the J gene lost 9 bases, with 23 bases spanning the gap. The CDR3 sequence is 16 residues long. The CDR3 DNA sequence: TGTGCCAGCGGTGACGGCGGCAGACTGAAGGGTTCACCCCTCCACTTT. Residues: CASGDGGRLKGSPLHF.

There are a few counts of this clonotype. The chain couples TRBV24-1 to TRBJ2-3, with D possibly TRBD2 on 6 matching bases. Germline assignment: CDR1 KGHDR and CDR2 SFDVKD. The CDR3 totals 14 residues. V was cut by 2 bases and J by 6 bases, with 11 bases left in between. Here the CDR3 reads CATSDSPLADTQYF. The DNA for the CDR3 is TGTGCCACCAGTGATTCACCCCTAGCGGATACGCAGTATTTT.

This clonotype was recorded at least ten times. The chain joins TRBV24-1 to TRBJ2-3; D remains unclear. This CDR3 is 14 amino acids long. V was cut by 0 bases and J by 5 bases, with 8 bases left in between. CDR1 KGHDR and CDR2 SFDVKD come from the germline V gene. CDR3 DNA sequence: TGTGCCACCAGTGATTTGAACCAGAAAGATACGCAGTATTTT. It codes for CATSDLNQKDTQYF.

In this sample, this clonotype turned up many times. This chain uses TRBV7-2 with TRBJ2-5; D is perhaps TRBD2 (6 bases). This CDR3 is built from 14 residues. Per germline, CDR1 SGHTA and CDR2 FQGNSA. V was pared by 3 bases and J by 5 bases, with 13 bases between. The CDR3 coding sequence is TGTGCCAGCAGCTTGGGTGGGGGGACTGAGACCCAGTACTTC. Translating gives CASSLGGGTETQYF. Based on the CDR3 plus reference TRBV7-2 and TRBJ2-5, the full variable domain is GAGVSQSPSNKVTEKGKDVELRCDPISGHTALYWYRQSLGQGLEFLIYFQGNSAPDKSGLPSDRFSAERTGGSVSTLTIQRTQQEDSAVYLCASSLGGGTETQYFGPGTRLLVL.

As concerns this clonotype: One junction end disagrees with the germline gene, perhaps due to a read error. Here the CDR3 reads CSARARESYEQYF. In DNA form, the CDR3 reads TGCAGCGCTAGGGCTAGGGAGTCCTACGAGCAGTACTTC. The chain couples TRBV20-1 to TRBJ2-7, with D possibly matching TRBD2 (5 bases). CDR1 is DFQATT, CDR2 SNEGSKA, per germline (reference sequence). The CDR3 is made up of 13 amino acids.

The rearrangement links TRBV20-1 to TRBJ2-1; 15 bases are a match to TRBD2. The V segment lost 1 base and the J segment 4 bases; nucleotides outside the gene matches: 8. Looked up from germline, CDR1 is DFQATT and CDR2 is SNEGSKA (reference sequence). The CDR3 is 18 amino acids. CDR3 sequence reads: CSARVGLAGGGRYNEQFF. The CDR3 DNA sequence: TGCAGTGCTAGAGTAGGACTAGCGGGAGGGGGTAGGTACAATGAGCAGTTCTTC.

In this sample, this clonotype turned up a few times. The J gene is TRBJ2-7, the V gene TRBV3-1, with D unresolved. Germline CDR1 and CDR2: LGHDT and YNNKEL (reference sequence). The V and J ends lost 0 bases and 5 bases respectively, with 11 bases between them. The CDR3 loop spans 14 amino acids. The CDR3 DNA sequence: TGTGCCAGCAGCCAAGAGCAGGTTCCACACGAGCAGTACTTC. The encoded protein is CASSQEQVPHEQYF.

This clonotype has a handful of counts. The chain couples TRBV12-3 or TRBV12-4 to TRBJ1-6; TRBD1 aligns across 11 bases. With V trimmed by 7 bases and J by 8 bases, 7 bases remained unmatched. This CDR3 has 15 residues. In DNA, the CDR3 is TGTGCCAGCAATAGCTGGACAGGGGGCGATTCACCCCTCCACTTT. Encoded protein: CASNSWTGGDSPLHF.

The rearrangement uses TRBV7-3 and TRBJ1-1, with TRBD1 as a possible D gene (6 bases). CDR1 and CDR2 (germline): SGHTA, FQGTGA. The CDR3 sequence is 16 residues long. The V end was cut by 3 bases, the J end by 2 bases, with 16 bases between. The CDR3 DNA follows: TGTGCCAGCAGCTTCTTGGGGGGCAGGTTCAACACTGAAGCTTTCTTT. Its protein product is CASSFLGGRFNTEAFF.

This clonotype was seen only a few times. V and J are TRBV4-3 and TRBJ1-2, with 7 bases identical to TRBD1. The J segment lost 5 bases and the V segment lost 4 bases, leaving 7 bases of the junction unmatched. This CDR3 spans 14 amino acids. Germline V gene sequence: CDR1 LGHNA, CDR2 YSLEER. The CDR3 sequence: CASSPGTELYGYTF. CDR3 bases: TGCGCCAGCAGCCCAGGGACAGAGTTATATGGCTACACCTTC.

This clonotype came up once. This chain connects TRBV3-1 to TRBJ2-1; 9 bases map to TRBD1. Germline V lookup: CDR1 LGHDT, CDR2 YNNKEL (reference sequence). The CDR3 runs 17 residues. Trimming at V came to 11 bases and at J to 2 bases, leaving 16 bases not matched to a gene. Here the CDR3 reads CASTQDLGTGPYNEQFF. In DNA, the CDR3 is TGTGCCTCCACCCAAGATCTGGGGACAGGGCCCTACAATGAGCAGTTCTTC.

This clonotype came up a few times. The V call is TRBV20-1, the J call TRBJ2-7, with D perhaps being TRBD1 or TRBD2 (5 bases each). CDR1 DFQATT and CDR2 SNEGSKA come from the germline V gene (reference sequence). Deletions cut 4 bases from V and 7 bases from J, with 17 bases between. The CDR3 runs 13 residues. The CDR3 DNA sequence: TGCAGTGCTACACCGGGACCCCCTCAAGAGCAGTACTTC. Protein: CSATPGPPQEQYF.

The sample holds many counts of this clonotype. The gene calls are TRBV20-1 and TRBJ2-7; tentatively, D is TRBD1 or TRBD2 (5 bases each). The germline V gene encodes CDR1 DFQATT and CDR2 SNEGSKA (reference sequence). The CDR3 extends over 13 amino acids. Trimming took 5 bases from V and 2 from J, leaving 13 bases between them. As DNA, the CDR3 is TGCAGTGCTCCCGTGGGACCTCCCTACGAGCAGTACTTC. Translated: CSAPVGPPYEQYF.

This clonotype was recorded many times. The chain couples TRBV12-3 or TRBV12-4 to TRBJ2-1, with 7 bases aligning to TRBD1. The CDR3 consists of 15 residues. The trim removed 2 bases at V and 8 bases at J, leaving 9 bases unmatched. CDR3 loop: CASSLLGQHPYEQFF. As DNA, the CDR3 is TGTGCCAGCAGTTTATTGGGACAGCACCCCTATGAGCAGTTCTTC.

The rearrangement uses TRBV5-5 and TRBJ2-7, with D perhaps being TRBD1 or TRBD2 (5 bases each). Germline CDR1 is SGHKS and CDR2 is YYEKEE (reference sequence). The V end lost 7 bases, the J end lost 7 bases, and 21 bases lay between the germline ends. CDR3 length equals 14 residues. The CDR3 region is CASSGLGDLREQYF. The CDR3 coding sequence is TGTGCCAGCTCCGGCCTGGGGGATCTACGAGAGCAGTACTTC. Supplemented by reference TRBV5-5 and TRBJ2-7, the full variable domain reads DAGVTQSPTHLIKTRGQQVTLRCSPISGHKSVSWYQQVLGQGPQFIFQYYEKEERGRGNFPDRFSARQFPNYSSELNVNALLLGDSALYLCASSGLGDLREQYFGPGTRLTVT.

This clonotype was counted only a few times. The chain couples TRBV6-4 to TRBJ2-6, with D tentatively TRBD1 (6 bases). Between the trimmed V and J ends, which lost 6 bases and 0 bases, there was a span of 9 bases. CDR3 length: 15 residues. Germline assignment: CDR1 MRHNA and CDR2 SNTAGT. As DNA, the CDR3 is TGTGCCAGCAGAAAAGGGGGCTCTGGGGCCAACGTCCTGACTTTC. Translated: CASRKGGSGANVLTF.

There are a few counts of this clonotype. The J gene is TRBJ2-5, the V gene TRBV7-9, with 7 bases fitting TRBD2. There are 13 residues in the CDR3. CDR1 is SEHNR, CDR2 FQNEAQ, per germline (reference sequence). V shed 7 bases, J shed 5 bases, and the junction held 7 bases outside the gene matches. CDR3 sequence reads: CASTRSGWETQYF. Written as DNA, the CDR3 is TGTGCCAGCACTCGTAGCGGGTGGGAGACCCAGTACTTC.

This clonotype has a count of ten or more. This chain connects TRBV29-1 to TRBJ1-1, with D possibly being TRBD1 (5 bases). Looked up from germline, CDR1 is SQVTM and CDR2 is ANQGSEA. The V end was cut by 7 bases, the J end by 1 base, with 16 bases between. This CDR3 has 14 amino acids. The CDR3 DNA sequence: TGCAGCGGGGCTCCGGGACTAACGAACACTGAAGCTTTCTTT. Protein product: CSGAPGLTNTEAFF.

CDR3 region: CASSSATTGPCLTYEQYF. CDR3 nucleotides: TGTGCCAGCAGCTCCGCCACCACCGGGCCCTGCCTTACCTACGAGCAGTACTTC. The chain is built from TRBV21-1 and TRBJ2-7; the table calls TRBD2, which could not be checked here. TRBV21-1 is marked as a pseudogene. The CDR3 length is 18 residues.

In its sample, this clonotype was seen a few times. The chain couples TRBV7-2 to TRBJ2-1, with TRBD1 matching over 11 bases. V shed 5 bases and J 7 bases; nucleotides not matched to a gene: 10. Germline values: CDR1 SGHTA, CDR2 FQGNSA. The CDR3 runs 16 residues. CDR3: CASSPRPDRGQNEQFF. The CDR3 nucleotides are TGTGCCAGCAGCCCCAGACCGGACAGGGGGCAGAATGAGCAGTTCTTC.

The chain joins TRBV7-8 to TRBJ1-1, with unresolved D. This CDR3 has 16 amino acids. Looked up from germline, CDR1 is SGHVS and CDR2 is FQNEAQ. V lost 5 bases and J 0 bases, leaving 16 bases between the germline ends. In DNA, the CDR3 is TGTGCCAGCAGCCGACGAGCAGTAAACATGAACACTGAAGCTTTCTTT. Protein: CASSRRAVNMNTEAFF.